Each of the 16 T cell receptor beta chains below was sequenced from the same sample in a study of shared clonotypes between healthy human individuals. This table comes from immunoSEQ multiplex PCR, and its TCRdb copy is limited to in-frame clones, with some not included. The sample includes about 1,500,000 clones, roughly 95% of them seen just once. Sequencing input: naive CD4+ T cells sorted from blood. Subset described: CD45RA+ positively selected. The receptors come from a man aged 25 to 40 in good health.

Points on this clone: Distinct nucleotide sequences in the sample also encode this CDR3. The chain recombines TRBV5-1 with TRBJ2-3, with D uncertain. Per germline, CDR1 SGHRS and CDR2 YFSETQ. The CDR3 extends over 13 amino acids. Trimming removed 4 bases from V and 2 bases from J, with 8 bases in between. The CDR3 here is CASSPIPTDTQYF. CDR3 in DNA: TGCGCCAGCAGCCCCATCCCCACAGATACGCAGTATTTT.

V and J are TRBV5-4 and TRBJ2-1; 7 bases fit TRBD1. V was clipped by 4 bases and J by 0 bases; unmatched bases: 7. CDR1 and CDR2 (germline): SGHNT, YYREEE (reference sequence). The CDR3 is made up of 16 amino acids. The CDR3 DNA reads TGTGCCAGCAGCAGGGGACAGACAAGCTCCTACAATGAGCAGTTCTTC. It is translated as CASSRGQTSSYNEQFF.

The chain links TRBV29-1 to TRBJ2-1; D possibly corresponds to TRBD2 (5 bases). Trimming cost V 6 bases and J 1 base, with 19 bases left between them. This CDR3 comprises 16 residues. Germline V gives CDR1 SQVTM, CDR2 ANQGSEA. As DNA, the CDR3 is TGCAGCGTAGGGTTGATCGCGGGCGGATCCTACAATGAGCAGTTCTTC. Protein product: CSVGLIAGGSYNEQFF.

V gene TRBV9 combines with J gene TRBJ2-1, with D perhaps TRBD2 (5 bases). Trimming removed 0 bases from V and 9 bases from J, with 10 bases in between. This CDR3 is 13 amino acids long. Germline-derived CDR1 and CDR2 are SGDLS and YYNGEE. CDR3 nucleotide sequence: TGTGCCAGCAGCGTAGAAGGCCGGGGTGAGCAGTTCTTC. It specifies CASSVEGRGEQFF.

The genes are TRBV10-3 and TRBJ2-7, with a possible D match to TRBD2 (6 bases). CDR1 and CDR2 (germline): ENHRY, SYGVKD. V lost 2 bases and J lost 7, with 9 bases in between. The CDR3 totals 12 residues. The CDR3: CAISEAAGEQYF. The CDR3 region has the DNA TGTGCCATCAGTGAGGCTGCGGGAGAGCAGTACTTC.

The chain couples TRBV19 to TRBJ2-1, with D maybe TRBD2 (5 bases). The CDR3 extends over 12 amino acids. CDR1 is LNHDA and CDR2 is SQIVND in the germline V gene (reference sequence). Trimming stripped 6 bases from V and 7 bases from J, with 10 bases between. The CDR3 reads CASSWTWNEQFF. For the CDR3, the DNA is TGTGCCAGTAGCTGGACTTGGAATGAGCAGTTCTTC.

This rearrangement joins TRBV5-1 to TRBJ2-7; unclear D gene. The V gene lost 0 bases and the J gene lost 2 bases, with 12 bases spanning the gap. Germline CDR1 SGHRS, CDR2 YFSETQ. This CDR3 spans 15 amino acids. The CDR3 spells CASSLAGPPAYEQYF. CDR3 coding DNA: TGCGCCAGCAGCTTGGCCGGACCTCCTGCCTACGAGCAGTACTTC.

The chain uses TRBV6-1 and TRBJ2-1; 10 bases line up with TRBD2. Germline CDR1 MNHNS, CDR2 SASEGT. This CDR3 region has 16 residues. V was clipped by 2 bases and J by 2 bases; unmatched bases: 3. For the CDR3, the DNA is TGTGCCAGCAGTGAATTACTAGCGGGACCCTACAATGAGCAGTTCTTC. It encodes CASSELLAGPYNEQFF.

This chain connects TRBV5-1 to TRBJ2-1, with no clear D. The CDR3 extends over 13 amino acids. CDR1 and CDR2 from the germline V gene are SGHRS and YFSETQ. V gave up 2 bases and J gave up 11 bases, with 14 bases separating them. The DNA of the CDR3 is TGCGCCAGCAGCTTAGCTGGGTCTCCCCAGCAGTTCTTC. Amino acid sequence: CASSLAGSPQQFF.

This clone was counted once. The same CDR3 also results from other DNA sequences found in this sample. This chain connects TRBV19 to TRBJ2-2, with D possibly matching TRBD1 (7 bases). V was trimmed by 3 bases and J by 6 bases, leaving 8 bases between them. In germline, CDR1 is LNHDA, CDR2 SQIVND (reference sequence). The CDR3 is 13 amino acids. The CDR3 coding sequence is TGTGCCAGTAGTATCAGGGGGGCCGGGGAGCTGTTTTTT. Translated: CASSIRGAGELFF.

CDR3: CASSVKDKVPQHF. CDR3 nucleotide sequence: TGTGCCAGCAGTGTCAAGGACAAGGTGCCCCAGCATTTT. The chain employs TRBV6-1 and TRBJ1-5; the D gene is possibly TRBD1 (5 bases). This CDR3 region has 13 residues. The V gene lost 4 bases and the J gene lost 9 bases, with 13 bases spanning the gap. CDR1 and CDR2 from the germline V gene are MNHNS and SASEGT.

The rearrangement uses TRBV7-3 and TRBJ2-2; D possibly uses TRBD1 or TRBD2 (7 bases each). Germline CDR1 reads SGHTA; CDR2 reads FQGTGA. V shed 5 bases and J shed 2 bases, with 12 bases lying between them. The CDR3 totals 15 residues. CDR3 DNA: TGTGCCAGCAGCCAGCGGGACAGCAACACCGGGGAGCTGTTTTTT. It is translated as CASSQRDSNTGELFF.

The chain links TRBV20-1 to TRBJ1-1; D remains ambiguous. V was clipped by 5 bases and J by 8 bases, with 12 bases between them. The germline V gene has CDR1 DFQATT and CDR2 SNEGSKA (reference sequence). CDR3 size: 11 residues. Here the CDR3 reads CSASTPFEAFF. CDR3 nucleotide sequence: TGCAGTGCTTCGACACCTTTCGAAGCTTTCTTT.

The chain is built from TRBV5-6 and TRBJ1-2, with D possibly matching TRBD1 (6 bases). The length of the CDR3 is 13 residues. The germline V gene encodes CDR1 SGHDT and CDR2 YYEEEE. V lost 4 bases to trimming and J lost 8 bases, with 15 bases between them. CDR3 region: CASSPRGAEGYTF. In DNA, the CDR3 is TGTGCCAGCAGCCCCCGGGGGGCGGAGGGCTACACCTTC.

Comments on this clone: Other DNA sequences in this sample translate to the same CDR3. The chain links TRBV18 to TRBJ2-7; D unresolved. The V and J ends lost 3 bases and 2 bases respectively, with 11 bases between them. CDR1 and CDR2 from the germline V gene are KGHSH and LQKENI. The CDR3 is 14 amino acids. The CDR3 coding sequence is TGTGCCAGCTCACCGCCAGGAAGGGCCTACGAGCAGTACTTC. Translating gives CASSPPGRAYEQYF.

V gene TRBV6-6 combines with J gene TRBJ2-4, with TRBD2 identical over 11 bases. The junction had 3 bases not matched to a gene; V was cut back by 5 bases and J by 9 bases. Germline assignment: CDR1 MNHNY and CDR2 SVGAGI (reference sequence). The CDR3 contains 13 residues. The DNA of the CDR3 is TGTGCCAGCAGTCCCGGGACTAGCGGCATTCAGTACTTC. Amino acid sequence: CASSPGTSGIQYF.